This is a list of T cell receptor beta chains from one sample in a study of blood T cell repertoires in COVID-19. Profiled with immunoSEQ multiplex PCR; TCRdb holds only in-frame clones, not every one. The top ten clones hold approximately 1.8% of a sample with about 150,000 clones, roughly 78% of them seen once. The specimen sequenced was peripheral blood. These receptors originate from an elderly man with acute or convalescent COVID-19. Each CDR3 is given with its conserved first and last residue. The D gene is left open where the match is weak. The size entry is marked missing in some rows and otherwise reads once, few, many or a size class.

TGCGCCAGCAGCTTGGCCCAGGGTCCGGGACACAGGCACTTC	CASSLAQGPGHRHF	once	TRBV5-1	TRBJ2-5	NA
TGTGCCAGCAGCCAAGAGCGGACAGGAGGGGAGACCCAGTACTTC	CASSQERTGGETQYF	NA	TRBV3-1/TRBV3-2	TRBJ2-5	NA
TGTGCCAGCAGCCCCCGACAGGGATCCTCTGGAAACACCATATATTTT	CASSPRQGSSGNTIYF	NA	TRBV11-3	TRBJ1-3	TRBD1
TGTGCCAGTACCCCGGGACAGGGCTCTGGAAACACCATATATTTT	CASTPGQGSGNTIYF	NA	TRBV19	TRBJ1-3	TRBD1
TGTGCCAGCAGGCAGGGGGTTAGCAATCAGCCCCAGCATTTT	CASRQGVSNQPQHF	few	TRBV6-6	TRBJ1-5	TRBD1
TGTGCCAGCAGCTTAGGGACAGCGAAGGGTCAGCCCCAGCATTTT	CASSLGTAKGQPQHF	NA	TRBV11-2	TRBJ1-5	NA
TGCGCCAGCAAATCGGGGTCTGGCTCCTACAATGAGCAGTTCTTC	CASKSGSGSYNEQFF	NA	TRBV5-1	TRBJ2-1	NA
TGTGCCAGCAGCCAAACCAGGGGATTGGGTCAGCCCCAGCATTTT	CASSQTRGLGQPQHF	NA	TRBV3-1/TRBV3-2	TRBJ1-5	NA
TGTGCCAGCAGTTCCCAGGGCACAGATACGCAGTATTTT	CASSSQGTDTQYF	few	TRBV6-5	TRBJ2-3	NA
TGTGCCAGCAGCTTGGGGGCTGCCCCGTATTTT	CASSLGAAPYF	NA	TRBV5-8	TRBJ2-3	NA
TGTGCCAGCAGCCCAACACAGGCCTCCGGCACCATATATTTT	CASSPTQASGTIYF	NA	TRBV28	TRBJ1-3	NA
TGTGCCAGCAGCTTAGATCTGGGGGGGGAGACCCAGTACTTC	CASSLDLGGETQYF	NA	TRBV11-3	TRBJ2-5	TRBD2
TGTGCCAGCAGCTTAGCTAGCGGGGGGGCTTGGGAGACCCAGTACTTC	CASSLASGGAWETQYF	NA	TRBV7-2	TRBJ2-5	TRBD2
TGTGCTAGCAGCCGTACTAGCGGGGTGGACAATGAGCAGTTCTTC	CASSRTSGVDNEQFF	once	TRBV7-7	TRBJ2-1	TRBD2
TGTGCCAGCAGCCCGCGGACTAGCGGGGGGCCTACCGCCTACGAGCAGTACTTC	CASSPRTSGGPTAYEQYF	NA	TRBV4-2	TRBJ2-7	TRBD2
TGTGCCAGCAGCTTAGAAACGGTGCGGGAGACGAATGAGCAGTTCTTC	CASSLETVRETNEQFF	NA	TRBV7-6	TRBJ2-1	TRBD2
TGTGCCAGCAGTTCATCAGGGGCGAGTATCGGTGAGACCCAGTACTTC	CASSSSGASIGETQYF	NA	TRBV28	TRBJ2-5	NA
TGCGCCAGCAGCTCTGGCGGGGGGTTGGCAGAGACCCAGTACTTC	CASSSGGGLAETQYF	few	TRBV5-1	TRBJ2-5	TRBD2
TGTGCCAGCAGCCCAGGACAATTCTCTGGGGCCAACGTCCTGACTTTC	CASSPGQFSGANVLTF	once	TRBV11-3	TRBJ2-6	NA
TGTGCCAGCAGCTTAGGGGCGCACACAGATACGCAGTATTTT	CASSLGAHTDTQYF	NA	TRBV7-9	TRBJ2-3	NA
TGTGCCAGCAGCTTAGAGGCAGGATGGGCCTCACCCCTCCACTTT	CASSLEAGWASPLHF	NA	TRBV7-6	TRBJ1-6	NA
TGTGCCAGCAGTGAAGTTGGCAGGGGAGGAAACACCATATATTTT	CASSEVGRGGNTIYF	few	TRBV6-1	TRBJ1-3	NA
TGTGCCAGCAGCTCCTTGGGGACACCCAATAATTCACCCCTCCACTTT	CASSSLGTPNNSPLHF	NA	TRBV5-6	TRBJ1-6	NA
TGCGCCAGCAGCTCGGCAACCAGGATGTATGGCTACACCTTC	CASSSATRMYGYTF	NA	TRBV5-1	TRBJ1-2	NA
TGTGCCAGCAGCTTGGCCCCTAAACGAGCGGGGGGGGGCACAGATACGCAGTATTTT	CASSLAPKRAGGGTDTQYF	once	TRBV5-4	TRBJ2-3	TRBD2
TGTGCCAGCAGCTCAGGACAGCAAGAGACCCAGTACTTC	CASSSGQQETQYF	NA	TRBV5-4	TRBJ2-5	NA
TGTGCCAGCAGAAGACGGACTAGCGGGGGGGCTTATTACGAGCAGTACTTC	CASRRRTSGGAYYEQYF	many	TRBV6-4	TRBJ2-7	TRBD2
TGTGCCAGCCGTGGGACTAGCGGGGGGCGGAACACCGGGGAGCTGTTTTTT	CASRGTSGGRNTGELFF	few	TRBV2	TRBJ2-2	TRBD2
TGCGCCAGCAGCCAAGATGGGAGTGGCGGACCACCCGGGGATGAGCAGTTCTTC	CASSQDGSGGPPGDEQFF	NA	TRBV4-1	TRBJ2-1	NA
TGTGCCAGTAAGAAAGCAGGGGTTGAGCAGCCCCAGCATTTT	CASKKAGVEQPQHF	NA	TRBV19	TRBJ1-5	NA
TGTGCCAGCAGTTACGCGCCTCCAAATTCACCCCTCCACTTT	CASSYAPPNSPLHF	NA	TRBV6-2/TRBV6-3	TRBJ1-6	NA
TGTGCCAGCAGGACAGGGGGCACAGATACGCAGTATTTT	CASRTGGTDTQYF	NA	TRBV6-5	TRBJ2-3	TRBD1